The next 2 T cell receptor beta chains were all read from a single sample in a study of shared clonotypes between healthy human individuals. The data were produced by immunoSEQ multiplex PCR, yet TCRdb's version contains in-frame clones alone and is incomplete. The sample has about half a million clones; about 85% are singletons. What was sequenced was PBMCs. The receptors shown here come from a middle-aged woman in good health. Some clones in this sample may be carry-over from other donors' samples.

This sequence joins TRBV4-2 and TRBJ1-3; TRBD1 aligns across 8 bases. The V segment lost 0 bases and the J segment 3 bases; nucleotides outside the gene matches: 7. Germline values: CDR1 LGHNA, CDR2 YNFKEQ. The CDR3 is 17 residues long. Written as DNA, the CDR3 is TGTGCCAGCAGCCAAGATCCCACAGGGGGTGGTGGAAACACCATATATTTT. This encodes CASSQDPTGGGGNTIYF.

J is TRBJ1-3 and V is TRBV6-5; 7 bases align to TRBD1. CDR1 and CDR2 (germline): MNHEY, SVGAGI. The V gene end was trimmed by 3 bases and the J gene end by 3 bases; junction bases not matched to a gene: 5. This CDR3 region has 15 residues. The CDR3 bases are TGTGCCAGCAGTTATAAGACAGGGCTTGGAAACACCATATATTTT. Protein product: CASSYKTGLGNTIYF.